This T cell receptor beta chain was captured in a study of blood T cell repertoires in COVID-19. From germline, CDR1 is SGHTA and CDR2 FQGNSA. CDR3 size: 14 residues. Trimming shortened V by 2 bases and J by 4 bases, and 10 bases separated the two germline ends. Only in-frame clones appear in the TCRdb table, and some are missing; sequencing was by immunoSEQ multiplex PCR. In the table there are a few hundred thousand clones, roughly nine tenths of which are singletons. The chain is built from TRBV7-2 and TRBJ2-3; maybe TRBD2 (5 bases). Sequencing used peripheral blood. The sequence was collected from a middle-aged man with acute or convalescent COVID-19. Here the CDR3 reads CASSLPRAPDTQYF. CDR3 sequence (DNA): TGTGCCAGCAGCTTACCGAGGGCCCCAGATACGCAGTATTTT.